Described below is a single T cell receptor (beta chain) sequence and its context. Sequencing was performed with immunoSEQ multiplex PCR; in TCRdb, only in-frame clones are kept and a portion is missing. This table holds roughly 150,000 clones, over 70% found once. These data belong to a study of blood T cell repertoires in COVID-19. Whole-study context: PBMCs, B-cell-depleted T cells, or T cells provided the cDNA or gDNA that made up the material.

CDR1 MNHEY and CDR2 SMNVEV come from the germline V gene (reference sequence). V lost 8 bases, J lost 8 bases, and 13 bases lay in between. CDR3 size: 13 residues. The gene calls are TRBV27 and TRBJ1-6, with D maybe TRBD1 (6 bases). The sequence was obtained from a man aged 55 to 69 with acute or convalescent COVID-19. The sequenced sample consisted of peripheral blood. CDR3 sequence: CASRTGSDSPLHF. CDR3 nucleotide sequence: TGTGCCAGCCGAACAGGGTCGGATTCACCCCTCCACTTT.